This T cell receptor (beta chain) was captured by sequencing in a study of blood T cell repertoires in COVID-19. Study-wide background: Specimens from acute and convalescent COVID-19 originated in the United States, Italy and Spain. T cells, B-cell-depleted T cells, or PBMCs supplied cDNA or gDNA.

Study processing details: Scientists estimated how many nucleated cells there were by amplifying reference gene primers. The data were produced by immunoSEQ multiplex PCR, yet TCRdb's version contains in-frame clones alone and is incomplete. V and J calls and clone size are copied from that table; D and trimming were computed from the DNA. The table lists 380,000 or so clones, about 89% of them singletons. This TCR was sampled from a man aged 40-49 years with acute or convalescent COVID-19. Material for sequencing was peripheral blood.

The CDR3 protein is CASSLGATGELFF. The CDR3 DNA is TGTGCCAGCAGCTTGGGGGCCACCGGGGAGCTGTTTTTT. This chain uses TRBV5-5 with TRBJ2-2, with D unresolved. V lost 0 bases and J lost 4, with 4 bases in between. Germline V lookup: CDR1 SGHKS, CDR2 YYEKEE (reference sequence). The CDR3 is made up of 13 amino acids.